This T cell receptor beta chain originates from a study of OX40 agonist ivuxolimab in advanced cancers. Method: immunoSEQ multiplex PCR; TCRdb's copy keeps in-frame clones and lacks some. The repertoire holds tens of thousands of clones, with 70% to 90% as singletons. Germline lookup yields CDR1 LNHDA and CDR2 SQIVND (reference sequence). V lost 3 bases to trimming and J lost 6 bases, with 9 bases between them. This CDR3 comprises 13 residues. The chain has TRBV19 and TRBJ2-1, with a possible D match to TRBD2 (6 bases). Sequenced material: CD4+ or CD8+ T cells sorted from blood, taken in a trial of the OX40 agonist ivuxolimab. This clonotype was sampled from an adult with an advanced solid tumor such as melanoma, head and neck, liver or kidney cancer. The CDR3 DNA reads as TGTGCCAGTAGTATCGGACTAATCAATGAGCAGTTCTTC. It is translated as CASSIGLINEQFF.